This is a list of T cell receptor beta chains from one sample in a study of regulatory T cells in long-lasting Graves disease. TCRdb passed the multiplex PCR reads through MiXCR, listing each CDR3 protein once. The sample shows roughly 410,000 distinct CDR3 sequences, about 15% of them seen only once. The data were also submitted as part of a second study, on T cells in Graves' hyperthyroidism and ophthalmopathy.

The sample here was peripheral blood mononuclear cells (PBMCs), taken at new diagnosis, from a patient treated with antithyroid drugs. All receptors come from a woman aged 40 to 49 with Graves disease. CDR3s include the opening cysteine and the closing phenylalanine or tryptophan. D genes are given only for firm matches. Not every row has a clone size; where given, it reads once, few, many or a size class.

J: TRBJ2-1; D: TRBD2; V: TRBV2; size: many; CDR3: CASRRREGPNEQFF; DNA: TGTGCCAGCAGACGGCGGGAGGGCCCCAATGAGCAGTTCTTC
J: TRBJ1-1; D: .; V: TRBV12-3/TRBV12-4; size: many; CDR3: CASSYGGAEAFF; DNA: TGTGCCAGCAGTTACGGGGGGGCTGAAGCTTTCTTT
J: TRBJ2-1; D: .; V: TRBV9; size: few; CDR3: CASSVGFGDEQFF; DNA: TGTGCCAGCAGCGTAGGATTCGGGGATGAGCAGTTCTTC
J: TRBJ2-1; D: .; V: TRBV7-9; size: few; CDR3: CASILGASNEQFF; DNA: TGTGCCAGCATCCTGGGAGCGAGCAATGAGCAGTTCTTC
J: TRBJ2-7; D: TRBD1; V: TRBV6-1; size: .; CDR3: CASSEGDREPNSYEQYF; DNA: TGTGCCAGCAGTGAAGGGGACAGGGAGCCGAACTCCTACGAGCAGTACTTC
J: TRBJ2-1; D: .; V: TRBV7-9; size: .; CDR3: CASSLEFSANEQFF; DNA: TGTGCCAGCAGCTTAGAGTTCTCGGCGAATGAGCAGTTCTTC
J: TRBJ2-3; D: TRBD2; V: TRBV2; size: many; CDR3: CASSGGAGVRNTQYF; DNA: TGTGCCAGCAGTGGAGGAGCGGGGGTCAGGAATACGCAGTATTTT
J: TRBJ1-2; D: .; V: TRBV28; size: many; CDR3: CASSPEVRVKYGYTF; DNA: TGTGCCAGCAGCCCAGAGGTCAGGGTTAAATATGGCTACACCTTC
J: TRBJ2-5; D: TRBD1; V: TRBV12-3/TRBV12-4; size: many; CDR3: CASSGQGAGQETQYF; DNA: TGTGCCAGCAGCGGACAGGGGGCTGGGCAAGAGACCCAGTACTTC
J: TRBJ2-2; D: TRBD2; V: TRBV27; size: many; CDR3: CASTLTSGITGELFF; DNA: TGTGCCAGCACCTTGACTAGCGGGATTACCGGGGAGCTGTTTTTT